These 27 T cell receptor beta chains were all obtained from the same sample, sequenced in a study of blood T cell repertoires in COVID-19. Libraries were prepared by immunoSEQ multiplex PCR; TCRdb keeps only in-frame clonotypes and omits some of them. Of about 140,000 clones in the sample, about three quarters were seen once. The sequenced sample consisted of PBMCs or T cells enriched from blood (not recorded which). The receptor source for this set is a woman aged 50 to 65 who had recovered from COVID-19.

CDR3 DNA sequence: TGCGCCAGCAGCACGCCCGGGACAGCAAATGGCTACACCTTC. Its protein is CASSTPGTANGYTF. This rearrangement joins TRBV5-1 to TRBJ1-2; 7 bases map to TRBD1. V shed 4 bases, J shed 6 bases, and the junction held 9 bases outside the gene matches. Germline CDR1 SGHRS, CDR2 YFSETQ. The CDR3 is 14 amino acids.

V gene TRBV4-1 combines with J gene TRBJ1-1; 8 bases align to TRBD1. Germline V gives CDR1 MGHRA, CDR2 YSYEKL. The CDR3 consists of 15 residues. V shed 3 bases and J 3 bases; nucleotides not matched to a gene: 6. Here the CDR3 reads CASSQRTGWDTEAFF. CDR3 DNA: TGCGCCAGCAGCCAGCGGACAGGGTGGGACACTGAAGCTTTCTTT.

This clone was found a few times. The rearrangement uses TRBV29-1 and TRBJ1-5, with TRBD1 identical over 7 bases. Germline trimming cut 4 bases from V and 7 bases from J; bases unmatched to any gene: 7. This CDR3 has 13 amino acids. Looked up from germline, CDR1 is SQVTM and CDR2 is ANQGSEA. The CDR3: CSVGRDSGQPQHF. CDR3 coding DNA: TGCAGCGTTGGCCGGGACAGCGGGCAGCCCCAGCATTTT.

The DNA of the CDR3 is TGCAGCGTGCAAGAGCGACTAATTAACTATGGCTACACCTTC. It yields the protein CSVQERLINYGYTF. The genes are TRBV29-1 and TRBJ1-2; no clear D gene. The germline V gene encodes CDR1 SQVTM and CDR2 ANQGSEA. The CDR3 sequence is 14 residues long. The V end was cut by 6 bases, the J end by 1 base, with 15 bases between.

The rearrangement links TRBV5-8 to TRBJ1-1; D ambiguous. The CDR3 runs 15 residues. In germline, CDR1 is SGHTS, CDR2 YDEGEE. Trimming removed 0 bases from V and 5 bases from J, with 14 bases in between. The DNA of the CDR3 is TGTGCCAGCAGCTTGGTGGGCAGGCGGGTTACTGAAGCTTTCTTT. Translated, it gives CASSLVGRRVTEAFF.

The CDR3 protein is CASITGGSSYNEQFF. CDR3 coding DNA: TGTGCCAGCATAACTGGGGGGAGCTCCTACAATGAGCAGTTCTTC. The chain combines TRBV28 with TRBJ2-1; D possibly corresponds to TRBD2 (6 bases). Germline V gene data show CDR1 as MDHEN and CDR2 as SYDVKM. V was shortened by 7 bases and J by 0 bases, with 13 bases between the two germline ends. The CDR3 totals 15 residues. Supplemented by reference TRBV28 and TRBJ2-1, the full variable domain reads DVKVTQSSRYLVKRTGEKVFLECVQDMDHENMFWYRQDPGLGLRLIYFSYDVKMKEKGDIPEGYSVSREKKERFSLILESASTNQTSMYLCASITGGSSYNEQFFGPGTRLTVL.

The chain recombines TRBV4-2 with TRBJ1-5; 7 nucleotides align to TRBD1. The CDR3 consists of 16 residues. Germline CDR1 and CDR2: LGHNA and YNFKEQ. J gave up 7 bases and V 1 base, and 10 bases lay outside the gene matches. The CDR3, as DNA: TGTGCCAGCAGCCAAGGGTCAACAGGGGTTGAGCAGCCCCAGCATTTT. Protein sequence: CASSQGSTGVEQPQHF.

J is TRBJ1-6 and V is TRBV6-5; TRBD1 matches at 9 bases. V trimming: 6 bases; J trimming: 10 bases; junction bases outside the gene matches: 10. This CDR3 is 15 amino acids long. Germline assignment: CDR1 MNHEY and CDR2 SVGAGI. The CDR3 is CASRPGTGKRSPLHF. CDR3 sequence (DNA): TGTGCCAGCAGGCCCGGGACAGGGAAGCGCTCACCCCTCCACTTT.

This clone occurred a few times. The chain recombines TRBV18 with TRBJ2-2, with TRBD1 identical over 8 bases. The V gene's germline CDR1 is KGHSH and CDR2 LQKENI. V was clipped by 3 bases and J by 3 bases; unmatched bases: 3. The CDR3 covers 15 residues. In DNA form, the CDR3 reads TGTGCCAGCTCACCGGGACAGGAGCACACCGGGGAGCTGTTTTTT. It yields the protein CASSPGQEHTGELFF.

A single count supports this clone. J is TRBJ2-2 and V is TRBV5-8; 8 nucleotides agree with TRBD1. Germline-derived CDR1 and CDR2 are SGHTS and YDEGEE. This CDR3 region has 16 residues. The V segment lost 4 bases and the J segment 3 bases; nucleotides outside the gene matches: 8. This CDR3 reads CASSIGPGGYTGELFF. As DNA, the CDR3 is TGTGCCAGCAGCATTGGGCCAGGGGGCTACACCGGGGAGCTGTTTTTT. The whole variable domain, remainder taken from reference TRBV5-8 and TRBJ2-2, is EAGVTQSPTHLIKTRGQQATLRCSPISGHTSVYWYQQALGLGLQFLLWYDEGEERNRGNFPPRFSGRQFPNYSSELNVNALELEDSALYLCASSIGPGGYTGELFFGEGSRLTVL.

This sequence joins TRBV3-1 (or the pseudogene TRBV3-2) and TRBJ1-2; 7 nucleotides align to TRBD1. Germline V lookup: CDR1 LGHDT, CDR2 YNNKEL (reference sequence). V lost 0 bases, J lost 3 bases, and 7 bases stayed unmatched. CDR3 length equals 16 residues. CDR3 protein: CASSQDITQGYYGYTF. The CDR3 DNA sequence: TGTGCCAGCAGCCAAGATATCACACAGGGGTACTATGGCTACACCTTC.

The chain uses TRBV29-1 and TRBJ1-2, with 9 bases matching TRBD1. From germline, CDR1 is SQVTM and CDR2 ANQGSEA. The CDR3 loop spans 13 amino acids. Trimming at V came to 4 bases and at J to 2 bases, leaving 2 bases not matched to a gene. DNA of the CDR3: TGCAGCGTTGGGGACAGGGCCAACTATGGCTACACCTTC. Translation: CSVGDRANYGYTF.

This clone was seen more than once but under ten times. The V gene is TRBV28, the J gene TRBJ2-3, with D uncertain. V lost 3 bases to trimming and J lost 0 bases, with 10 bases between them. Per the germline V gene, CDR1 is MDHEN and CDR2 is SYDVKM. CDR3 size: 15 residues. In DNA form, the CDR3 reads TGTGCCAGCAGTTTGGTCTTTACTAGCACAGATACGCAGTATTTT. Translating gives CASSLVFTSTDTQYF.

The chain has TRBV5-1 and TRBJ1-6; D may be TRBD1 (5 bases). The CDR3 is 14 amino acids. CDR1 and CDR2 from the germline V gene are SGHRS and YFSETQ. V was shortened by 0 bases and J by 8 bases, with 9 bases between the two germline ends. CDR3 sequence (DNA): TGCGCCAGCAGCTTGGACAGGCTATATTCACCCCTCCACTTT. As protein: CASSLDRLYSPLHF.

This clone turned up a few times. The chain's CDR3 is CASSRQSTEAFF. In DNA, the CDR3 is TGTGCCAGCAGTAGACAGAGCACTGAAGCTTTCTTT. This sequence joins TRBV6-2 or TRBV6-3 and TRBJ1-1; maybe TRBD1 (5 bases). Germline loops: CDR1 MNHEY, CDR2 SVGEGT. Trimming pared 5 bases from V and 4 bases from J, leaving 8 bases between. This CDR3 is built from 12 residues.

The chain links TRBV10-1 to TRBJ1-5; tentatively, D is TRBD1 (5 bases). Looked up from germline, CDR1 is WNHNN and CDR2 is SYGVQD (reference sequence). V was clipped by 6 bases and J by 4 bases, with 19 bases between them. The CDR3 loop spans 16 amino acids. The CDR3 loop reads CASRVEGNKGNQPQHF. Written as DNA, the CDR3 is TGCGCCAGCAGAGTGGAAGGGAACAAGGGGAATCAGCCCCAGCATTTT.

In its sample, this clone was seen a few times. The V call is TRBV14, the J call TRBJ1-1; a weak D match, TRBD1 (6 bases). CDR1 is SGHDN, CDR2 FVKESK, per germline. The ends were cut back, 4 bases at V and 3 bases at J, with 12 bases in the middle. The CDR3 has 14 residues. The CDR3 DNA reads as TGTGCCAGCAGCCCGGCGGGGGCCTACACTGAAGCTTTCTTT. This encodes CASSPAGAYTEAFF.

The genes are TRBV10-1 and TRBJ2-1; 11 nucleotides align to TRBD2. Per germline, CDR1 WNHNN and CDR2 SYGVQD (reference sequence). This CDR3 has 15 amino acids. With V trimmed by 5 bases and J by 9 bases, 9 bases remained unmatched. The CDR3 region is CASSNSGRALGEQFF. CDR3 coding DNA: TGCGCCAGCAGTAATAGCGGGAGGGCCCTCGGTGAGCAGTTCTTC.

The rearrangement links TRBV19 to TRBJ1-2; unclear D gene. This CDR3 is built from 13 residues. Germline CDR1 and CDR2: LNHDA and SQIVND (reference sequence). Trimming removed 3 bases from V and 2 bases from J, with 7 bases in between. The CDR3 spells CASSIEQNYGYTF. In DNA form, the CDR3 reads TGTGCCAGTAGTATCGAACAGAACTATGGCTACACCTTC.

The chain is built from TRBV27 and TRBJ1-6, with TRBD1 matching 7 bases. After removal of 5 bases from V and 4 bases from J, the junction contained 2 bases not matched to a gene. The CDR3 extends over 14 amino acids. Germline CDR1 MNHEY, CDR2 SMNVEV (reference sequence). CDR3 nucleotide sequence: TGTGCCAGCAGTGCGACAGGGTATAATTCACCCCTCCACTTT. Protein: CASSATGYNSPLHF.

The chain links TRBV7-2 to TRBJ2-3, with D possibly being TRBD2 (6 bases). The germline V gene encodes CDR1 SGHTA and CDR2 FQGNSA. V lost 4 bases and J 11 bases, leaving 22 bases between the germline ends. This CDR3 is 15 amino acids long. The CDR3 region has the DNA TGTGCCAGCAGCTCCGCGGGACTGGTCGGTGTGGGGCAGTATTTT. This encodes CASSSAGLVGVGQYF.

V is TRBV19 and J is TRBJ1-2; TRBD1 matches 8 bases. With V trimmed by 0 bases and J by 3 bases, 3 bases remained unmatched. Per the germline V gene, CDR1 is LNHDA and CDR2 is SQIVND (reference sequence). The CDR3 is made up of 15 amino acids. The CDR3 DNA reads TGTGCCAGTAGTATAGACAGGGGGCGCGACTATGGCTACACCTTC. Protein: CASSIDRGRDYGYTF. The full variable domain, with the rest looked up from reference TRBV19 and TRBJ1-2, is DGGITQSPKYLFRKEGQNVTLSCEQNLNHDAMYWYRQDPGQGLRLIYYSQIVNDFQKGDIAEGYSVSREKKESFPLTVTSAQKNPTAFYLCASSIDRGRDYGYTFGSGTRLTVV.

The chain is built from TRBV27 and TRBJ2-7; D is unresolved. In germline, CDR1 is MNHEY, CDR2 SMNVEV (reference sequence). This CDR3 is 15 amino acids long. V lost 5 bases and J lost 2, with 16 bases in between. The CDR3 DNA reads TGTGCCAGCAGTCTGAACTTCGACACGACCTACGAGCAGTACTTC. Translated, it gives CASSLNFDTTYEQYF.

The V gene is TRBV7-2, the J gene TRBJ2-7, with D unclear. Germline assignment: CDR1 SGHTA and CDR2 FQGNSA. The CDR3 has 14 residues. The V end was cut by 1 base, the J end by 2 bases, with 9 bases between. CDR3 bases: TGTGCCAGCAGCTTAGTTGGTGGAGCCTACGAGCAGTACTTC. It specifies CASSLVGGAYEQYF. The variable domain in full, completed from reference TRBV7-2 and TRBJ2-7, reads GAGVSQSPSNKVTEKGKDVELRCDPISGHTALYWYRQSLGQGLEFLIYFQGNSAPDKSGLPSDRFSAERTGGSVSTLTIQRTQQEDSAVYLCASSLVGGAYEQYFGPGTRLTVT.

The V gene is TRBV9, the J gene TRBJ2-7; possible D gene TRBD2, 6 bases. Per germline, CDR1 SGDLS and CDR2 YYNGEE. The CDR3 is 15 amino acids. Trimming took 7 bases from V and 2 from J, leaving 19 bases between them. The CDR3 region has the DNA TGTGCCAGCGCCGGAGGCCTAGCGCTACCCTACGAGCAGTACTTC. This encodes CASAGGLALPYEQYF.

The rearrangement links TRBV5-4 to TRBJ2-4; weak D call: TRBD1 (5 bases). CDR1 and CDR2 from the germline V gene are SGHNT and YYREEE (reference sequence). Trimming took 1 base from V and 5 from J, leaving 10 bases between them. The CDR3 is 14 residues long. Written as DNA, the CDR3 is TGTGCCAGCAGCTTGAGTCAGGGTCAAAACATTCAGTACTTC. This sequence encodes CASSLSQGQNIQYF.

The chain combines TRBV12-5 with TRBJ1-3, with TRBD1 identical over 11 bases. The length of the CDR3 is 15 residues. V was pared by 4 bases and J by 2 bases, with 1 base of the junction left unmatched. The germline gives CDR1 LGHNT, CDR2 FRNRAP. The CDR3, as DNA: TGTGCTAGTGGTTCGGGACAGGGGGCTGGAAACACCATATATTTT. The encoded protein is CASGSGQGAGNTIYF.